The 32 T cell receptor beta chains reported below all come from one sample, sequenced in a study of early T cells in non-severe SARS-CoV-2 infection. TCRdb processed the 5' RACE reads anew with MiXCR; each CDR3 protein has one entry. The sample gives 65,000 to 85,000 distinct CDR3 sequences, about a tenth of which show up once; around 15% is in the top ten. The sequencing used whole blood, collected at baseline. Source of these receptors: an adult who was a healthcare worker with PCR-confirmed SARS-CoV-2 infection or an uninfected control (not recorded which).

Many counts were recorded for this clonotype. The chain uses TRBV9 and TRBJ1-2; TRBD1 aligns across 9 bases. This CDR3 has 14 residues. V lost 0 bases to trimming and J lost 7 bases; unmatched junction nucleotides: 4. Germline V gene data show CDR1 as SGDLS and CDR2 as YYNGEE. CDR3 in DNA: TGTGCCAGCAGCGTAGGGGGACAGGGATTTGGCTACACCTTC. Residues: CASSVGGQGFGYTF.

This clonotype came up many times. The rearrangement joins TRBV27 to TRBJ1-5; D remains ambiguous. The CDR3 is 12 residues long. Germline CDR1 and CDR2: MNHEY and SMNVEV (reference sequence). The V end lost 2 bases, the J end lost 9 bases, and 8 bases lay between the germline ends. The CDR3 loop is CASSLQSRPQHF. The CDR3 DNA sequence: TGTGCCAGCAGTTTACAGTCCAGGCCCCAGCATTTT.

This clonotype was seen ten or more times. The gene calls are TRBV16 and TRBJ2-1; 10 bases agree with TRBD2. Unmatched junction bases numbered 9, after V lost 1 base and J lost 9 bases. CDR3 length: 16 residues. From germline, CDR1 is KGHSY and CDR2 FQNENV. CDR3 sequence (DNA): TGTGCCAGCAGCCAATTCCCTAGCGGGAGTAGGGGTGAGCAGTTCTTC. Translated, it gives CASSQFPSGSRGEQFF.

This clonotype came up a few times. The rearrangement uses TRBV10-3 and TRBJ2-2, with a weak D call TRBD2 (6 bases). From germline, CDR1 is ENHRY and CDR2 SYGVKD. V shed 6 bases and J shed 3 bases, with 8 bases lying between them. This CDR3 contains 13 residues. CDR3 in amino acids: CAISGRDTGELFF. CDR3 coding DNA: TGTGCCATCAGCGGGAGAGACACCGGGGAGCTGTTTTTT.

The chain combines TRBV7-2 with TRBJ2-7, with 7 bases aligning to TRBD1. V gave up 0 bases and J gave up 4 bases; unmatched junction bases: 6. The germline CDR1 and CDR2 sequences are SGHTA and FQGNSA. This CDR3 contains 15 residues. CDR3 in amino acids: CASSLAGTDPYEQYF. The CDR3 DNA reads as TGTGCCAGCAGCTTAGCCGGGACAGACCCTTACGAGCAGTACTTC.

This clonotype was seen ten or more times. The gene calls are TRBV6-6 and TRBJ1-1, with no clear D. Germline CDR1 MNHNY, CDR2 SVGAGI (reference sequence). This CDR3 comprises 14 residues. Trimming shortened V by 6 bases and J by 2 bases, and 13 bases separated the two germline ends. CDR3 protein: CASRSVEFNTEAFF. For the CDR3, the DNA is TGTGCCAGCAGATCGGTAGAGTTTAACACTGAAGCTTTCTTT.

V gene TRBV10-2 combines with J gene TRBJ1-1; D not certain. CDR3 length: 12 residues. Germline V lookup: CDR1 WSHSY, CDR2 SAAADI. Trimming removed 6 bases at V and 4 bases at J, with 9 bases between. The chain's CDR3 is CASSGRATEAFF. DNA of the CDR3: TGCGCCAGCAGCGGCAGAGCCACTGAAGCTTTCTTT.

Written as DNA, the CDR3 is TGTGCCACCACCGGGACAGGGACCGAGACCCAGTACTTC. The encoded protein is CATTGTGTETQYF. V gene TRBV11-2 combines with J gene TRBJ2-5; 9 bases agree with TRBD1. Germline CDR1 is SGHAT and CDR2 is FQNNGV. The length of the CDR3 is 13 residues. With V trimmed by 10 bases and J by 5 bases, 8 bases remained unmatched.

This clonotype occurred many times. The chain couples TRBV6-5 to TRBJ1-3; the D is unclear. V dropped 7 bases and J dropped 0 bases, with 10 bases sitting between them. Looked up from germline, CDR1 is MNHEY and CDR2 is SVGAGI. CDR3 length: 14 amino acids. The CDR3 DNA sequence: TGTGCCAGCAAACGACAAGCCTCTGGAAACACCATATATTTT. It translates to CASKRQASGNTIYF.

This clonotype was observed a handful of times. This rearrangement joins TRBV28 to TRBJ2-1; D not resolved. This CDR3 has 11 amino acids. CDR1 and CDR2 (germline): MDHEN, SYDVKM. Trimming stripped 7 bases from V and 6 bases from J, with 7 bases between. In DNA form, the CDR3 reads TGTGCCAGCACCCAAATCAATGAGCAGTTCTTC. Translated, it gives CASTQINEQFF.

At least ten counts were recorded for this clonotype. The J gene is TRBJ2-2, the V gene TRBV12-3 or TRBV12-4; D is possibly TRBD2 (6 bases). The ends were cut back, 7 bases at V and 1 base at J, with 13 bases in the middle. The CDR3 covers 15 residues. This chain's CDR3 is CASTGTALNTGELFF. The CDR3 coding sequence is TGTGCCAGCACGGGGACTGCCCTGAACACCGGGGAGCTGTTTTTT.

On this clonotype: The junction shows a germline mismatch at one end, possibly a read error. The chain recombines TRBV27 with TRBJ1-4; D not resolved. Germline loops: CDR1 MNHEY, CDR2 SMNVEV (reference sequence). The CDR3 contains 17 residues. CDR3 nucleotide sequence: TGTGCCAGCAGTTTATCGCTTCAAGGGTCAGCTAATGAAAGACTGTTTTTT. It encodes CASSLSLQGSANERLFF.

The chain joins TRBV4-1 to TRBJ2-1, with TRBD2 as a possible D gene (6 bases). This CDR3 comprises 14 residues. V was cut by 4 bases and J by 0 bases, with 7 bases left in between. Germline V gives CDR1 MGHRA, CDR2 YSYEKL. The DNA for the CDR3 is TGCGCCAGCAGCCTAGCGGTCTCCTACAATGAGCAGTTCTTC. As protein: CASSLAVSYNEQFF.

The V and J genes are TRBV2 and TRBJ1-1; 11 bases are a match to TRBD1. The V segment lost 1 base and the J segment 1 base; nucleotides outside the gene matches: 5. Germline CDR1 and CDR2: SNHLY and FYNNEI. This CDR3 comprises 17 residues. The chain's CDR3 is CASSEGTGGLKNTEAFF. The CDR3 region has the DNA TGTGCCAGCAGTGAAGGGACAGGGGGCTTGAAGAACACTGAAGCTTTCTTT. Using reference TRBV2 and TRBJ1-1 for the parts outside the CDR3, the full variable domain is EPEVTQTPSHQVTQMGQEVILRCVPISNHLYFYWYRQILGQKVEFLVSFYNNEISEKSEIFDDQFSVERPDGSNFTLKIRSTKLEDSAMYFCASSEGTGGLKNTEAFFGQGTRLTVV.

This clonotype was counted only a few times. Because the CDR3's place on the DNA is in doubt, the DNA is left out and the CDR3 is given as listed by TCRdb. This chain links TRBV12-3 or TRBV12-4 with TRBJ2-1; no check of the table's D call, TRBD2, against the DNA was made. The length of the CDR3 is 19 amino acids, counting both ends. CDR3 region: CASRLSGLAGGPRKNEQFF.

This clonotype has a count of ten or more. The chain joins TRBV5-5 to TRBJ1-4; 7 positions agree with TRBD1. The CDR3 length is 15 residues. V lost 1 base to trimming and J lost 3 bases; unmatched junction nucleotides: 3. CDR1 is SGHKS, CDR2 YYEKEE, per germline (reference sequence). The CDR3 is CASSLPRGANEKLFF. CDR3 nucleotide sequence: TGTGCCAGCAGCTTGCCCAGGGGGGCTAATGAAAAACTGTTTTTT.

This clonotype showed up just a few times. This sequence joins TRBV10-3 and TRBJ2-2, with TRBD1 identical over 9 bases. Germline CDR1 is ENHRY and CDR2 is SYGVKD. The CDR3 is 16 residues long. V lost 10 bases and J lost 1; bases outside the gene matches: 10. This chain's CDR3 is CATSQGTGMNTGELFF. In DNA form, the CDR3 reads TGTGCCACCTCCCAGGGGACAGGGATGAACACCGGGGAGCTGTTTTTT.

The chain employs TRBV9 and TRBJ2-7; no clear D gene. The V end lost 0 bases, the J end lost 2 bases, and 6 bases lay between the germline ends. Germline V gene sequence: CDR1 SGDLS, CDR2 YYNGEE. The CDR3 is 13 residues long. The CDR3 protein is CASSVGAAYEQYF. CDR3 sequence (DNA): TGTGCCAGCAGCGTAGGGGCGGCCTACGAGCAGTACTTC.

V usage is TRBV20-1 and J usage is TRBJ1-4, with TRBD1 matching 7 bases. Germline-derived CDR1 and CDR2 are DFQATT and SNEGSKA (reference sequence). The CDR3 has 14 amino acids. V lost 3 bases, J lost 8 bases, and 9 bases stayed unmatched. DNA for the CDR3: TGCAGTGCTAGTACCGGGACAGTCCCCGAAAAACTGTTTTTT. This translates into CSASTGTVPEKLFF.

The CDR3, as DNA: TGTGCCAGCAGCCAAGTCAGTCTAGCGGGTTCCTACGAGCAGTACTTC. Translating it yields CASSQVSLAGSYEQYF. This chain links TRBV4-2 with TRBJ2-7, with 8 bases identical to TRBD2. This CDR3 is built from 16 residues. CDR1 is LGHNA and CDR2 is YNFKEQ in the germline V gene. Unmatched junction bases numbered 6, after V lost 1 base and J lost 1 base.

This clonotype was seen a few times. The chain has TRBV6-5 and TRBJ2-1, with D possibly TRBD2 on 6 matching bases. Germline values: CDR1 MNHEY, CDR2 SVGAGI. V lost 5 bases and J lost 6, with 11 bases in between. The CDR3 sequence is 13 residues long. The CDR3 is CASSPLAPNEQFF. CDR3 sequence (DNA): TGTGCCAGCAGTCCACTAGCCCCCAATGAGCAGTTCTTC.

This clonotype was detected a few times. V usage is TRBV20-1 and J usage is TRBJ2-1; 14 positions agree with TRBD2. The CDR3 loop spans 14 amino acids. Losses at the gene ends were 8 bases for V and 8 bases for J; bases not matched to a gene: 8. Germline CDR1 and CDR2: DFQATT and SNEGSKA (reference sequence). The CDR3: CSLLGTSGRYEQFF. In DNA form, the CDR3 reads TGCAGTCTCCTCGGGACTAGCGGGAGATATGAGCAGTTCTTC.

The chain uses TRBV18 and TRBJ2-3, with no clear D. Germline values: CDR1 KGHSH, CDR2 LQKENI. The CDR3 contains 17 residues. Trimming shortened V by 0 bases and J by 0 bases, and 13 bases separated the two germline ends. CDR3 bases: TGTGCCAGCTCACCACCGTTTCCCGCCACTAGCACAGATACGCAGTATTTT. This gives the protein CASSPPFPATSTDTQYF.

Many counts were recorded for this clonotype. CDR3 in DNA: TGTGCCAGCAGCTCCCAACCGACAGGATATAATGAAAAACTGTTTTTT. This gives the protein CASSSQPTGYNEKLFF. This chain links TRBV7-9 with TRBJ1-4; D is perhaps TRBD1 (6 bases). V lost 4 bases, J lost 4 bases, and 16 bases lay in between. This CDR3 spans 16 amino acids. Germline V gene sequence: CDR1 SEHNR, CDR2 FQNEAQ (reference sequence).

Remarks on this clonotype: Likely a read error: the CDR3 ends without its conserved phenylalanine or tryptophan. In nucleotides, the CDR3 is TGTGCCAGCAGCTTAGATGTCGGGAGCTCCTACAATGAGCAGTTCTCC. Amino acid sequence: CASSLDVGSSYNEQFS. The chain uses TRBV7-2 and TRBJ2-1, with a weak D call TRBD2 (6 bases). Germline V CDR1 and CDR2: SGHTA, FQGNSA. The CDR3 consists of 16 residues. With 1 base removed from V and 0 bases from J, the gap between germline ends came to 10 bases.

A few counts support this clonotype. The CDR3 here is CASSLDSRGYEQYF. CDR3 nucleotides: TGTGCCAGCAGCTTGGATAGCCGGGGCTACGAGCAGTACTTC. The chain combines TRBV5-4 with TRBJ2-7; D is possibly TRBD2 (5 bases). Germline V CDR1 and CDR2: SGHNT, YYREEE (reference sequence). The CDR3 extends over 14 amino acids. The V gene lost 0 bases and the J gene lost 3 bases, with 10 bases spanning the gap.

This clonotype was observed a handful of times. The chain joins TRBV24-1 to TRBJ1-1, with D unresolved. This CDR3 comprises 13 residues. CDR1 is KGHDR and CDR2 is SFDVKD in the germline V gene. V was clipped by 3 bases and J by 1 base, with 5 bases between them. CDR3 DNA sequence: TGTGCCACCAGTGATCACAAGAACACTGAAGCTTTCTTT. This codes for CATSDHKNTEAFF.

This rearrangement joins TRBV20-1 to TRBJ2-3; TRBD2 might be the D (6 bases). The CDR3 totals 22 residues. Trimming shortened V by 0 bases and J by 2 bases, and 33 bases separated the two germline ends. CDR1 and CDR2 from the germline V gene are DFQATT and SNEGSKA (reference sequence). The CDR3 coding sequence is TGCAGTGCTAGAGACCGGGTCGCTGGGTTCCCCGGGAGAGTGGATTACACAGATACGCAGTATTTT. This sequence encodes CSARDRVAGFPGRVDYTDTQYF.

In this sample, this clonotype turned up a few times. This chain uses TRBV4-3 with TRBJ2-7; TRBD1 might be the D (5 bases). This CDR3 comprises 15 residues. Germline V CDR1 and CDR2: LGHNA, YSLEER. Deletions cut 2 bases from V and 6 bases from J, with 17 bases between. CDR3 residues: CASSQNSRTGGEQYF. CDR3 coding DNA: TGCGCCAGCAGCCAAAACTCCAGAACAGGTGGCGAGCAGTACTTC.

The rearrangement uses TRBV6-2 or TRBV6-3 and TRBJ2-2; D is undetermined. Per germline, CDR1 MNHEY and CDR2 SVGEGT. Trimming cost V 3 bases and J 3 bases, with 8 bases left between them. There are 14 residues in the CDR3. CDR3 sequence (DNA): TGTGCCAGCAGTTATTTAGGGTACACCGGGGAGCTGTTTTTT. It yields the protein CASSYLGYTGELFF.

The sample holds a few counts of this clonotype. This sequence joins TRBV5-5 and TRBJ1-2; 9 nucleotides line up with TRBD1. There are 15 residues in the CDR3. The V segment lost 1 base and the J segment 6 bases; nucleotides outside the gene matches: 7. Germline CDR1 SGHKS, CDR2 YYEKEE (reference sequence). In nucleotides, the CDR3 is TGTGCCAGCAGCTTGATCGGGACAGGGTCTAATGGCTACACCTTC. Its protein is CASSLIGTGSNGYTF.

This clonotype appeared many times. The chain is built from TRBV28 and TRBJ2-1; TRBD2 aligns across 11 bases. The V and J ends lost 5 bases and 8 bases, in that order; junction bases with no gene match: 14. Germline V CDR1 and CDR2: MDHEN, SYDVKM. The CDR3 sequence is 17 residues long. CDR3 DNA: TGTGCCAGCAGTCTGGATAGACTAGCGGGGACCGGACATGAGCAGTTCTTC. Amino acid sequence: CASSLDRLAGTGHEQFF.